Shown below are 17 T cell receptor beta chains from a single sample sequenced in a study of shared T cell receptors in the human thymus. Assay used: immunoSEQ multiplex PCR; TCRdb lists only in-frame clones, some missing. The table shows hundreds of thousands of clones, with approximately 95% occurring only once. The specimen sequenced was thymocytes. The receptors come from a human donor.

CDR3 in amino acids: CASSLPRTGPYEQYF. Here the CDR3 DNA reads TGTGCCAGCTCACTGCCTCGGACAGGGCCCTACGAGCAGTACTTC. The chain joins TRBV18 to TRBJ2-7; 8 bases agree with TRBD1. V shed 4 bases and J 2 bases; nucleotides not matched to a gene: 7. The CDR3 totals 15 residues. CDR1 is KGHSH and CDR2 is LQKENI in the germline V gene. Full variable domain (rest looked up from reference TRBV18 and TRBJ2-7): NAGVMQNPRHLVRRRGQEARLRCSPMKGHSHVYWYRQLPEEGLKFMVYLQKENIIDESGMPKERFSAEFPKEGPSILRIQQVVRGDSAAYFCASSLPRTGPYEQYFGPGTRLTVT.

The V call is TRBV15, the J call TRBJ2-4, with D possibly being TRBD2 (6 bases). Trimming removed 0 bases at V and 8 bases at J, with 11 bases between. CDR3 length: 14 amino acids. Germline CDR1 and CDR2: LNHNV and YYDKDF (reference sequence). CDR3 sequence (DNA): TGTGCCACCAGCAGAGACCGGTGGAGGGACATTCAGTACTTC. Residues: CATSRDRWRDIQYF.

This chain links TRBV15 with TRBJ1-2; 8 bases are shared with TRBD1. The CDR3 sequence is 15 residues long. Germline V gene lookup returns CDR1 LNHNV and CDR2 YYDKDF (reference sequence). Germline trimming cut 3 bases from V and 2 bases from J; bases unmatched to any gene: 5. The CDR3 coding sequence is TGTGCCACCAGCAGCCAGGGGGCGCGGAACTATGGCTACACCTTC. Its protein is CATSSQGARNYGYTF.

The CDR3 is CASSEGSGTQYF. The CDR3 DNA reads as TGTGCCAGCAGTGAAGGTTCAGGAACCCAGTACTTC. This sequence joins TRBV25-1 and TRBJ2-5; D remains ambiguous. This CDR3 contains 12 residues. V lost 2 bases, J lost 8 bases, and 9 bases lay in between. CDR1 is MGHDK, CDR2 SYGVNS, per germline.

The chain joins TRBV29-1 to TRBJ1-2, with D perhaps TRBD1 (5 bases). There are 15 residues in the CDR3. Trimming shortened V by 0 bases and J by 4 bases, and 15 bases separated the two germline ends. Per germline, CDR1 SQVTM and CDR2 ANQGSEA. As DNA, the CDR3 is TGCAGCGTTGAAGATCGGCAGGGCTGCTCCTATGGCTACACCTTC. It is translated as CSVEDRQGCSYGYTF.

The chain has TRBV5-1 and TRBJ1-2; D is unclear. The CDR3 is made up of 12 amino acids. Trimming cost V 2 bases and J 4 bases, with 6 bases left between them. CDR1 and CDR2 from the germline V gene are SGHRS and YFSETQ. CDR3 in DNA: TGCGCCAGCAGCTTAGATGGCTATGGCTACACCTTC. This sequence encodes CASSLDGYGYTF. Supplemented by reference TRBV5-1 and TRBJ1-2, the full variable domain reads KAGVTQTPRYLIKTRGQQVTLSCSPISGHRSVSWYQQTPGQGLQFLFEYFSETQRNKGNFPGRFSGRQFSNSRSEMNVSTLELGDSALYLCASSLDGYGYTFGSGTRLTVV.

The CDR3 nucleotides are TGTGCCAGCAGCTTGGGCTGGAGGACCAAAGAGACCCAGTACTTC. Translated: CASSLGWRTKETQYF. The genes are TRBV5-6 and TRBJ2-5, with D possibly TRBD2 on 5 matching bases. The CDR3 is 15 residues long. Trimming removed 0 bases at V and 3 bases at J, with 12 bases between. Germline CDR1 is SGHDT and CDR2 is YYEEEE.

The rearrangement uses TRBV6-5 and TRBJ2-7; D might be TRBD2 (5 bases). The V end was cut by 5 bases, the J end by 3 bases, with 5 bases between. The CDR3 has 11 residues. Germline V lookup: CDR1 MNHEY, CDR2 SVGAGI. CDR3 residues: CASSRDYEQYF. DNA of the CDR3: TGTGCCAGCAGTCGGGACTACGAGCAGTACTTC.

The rearrangement joins TRBV6-5 to TRBJ2-3, with 8 bases fitting TRBD2. Unmatched junction bases numbered 6, after V lost 0 bases and J lost 4 bases. The CDR3 extends over 16 amino acids. Germline V gene data show CDR1 as MNHEY and CDR2 as SVGAGI. The chain's CDR3 is CASSYSLLAGPDTQYF. The CDR3 DNA follows: TGTGCCAGCAGTTACTCTCTATTAGCGGGACCAGATACGCAGTATTTT.

This clone was observed once. The gene calls are TRBV18 and TRBJ2-5; D unresolved. Germline values: CDR1 KGHSH, CDR2 LQKENI. Trimming pared 1 base from V and 5 bases from J, leaving 14 bases between. There are 15 residues in the CDR3. CDR3 bases: TGTGCCAGCTCACCACTCGGACCCCTGGTGGAGACCCAGTACTTC. This translates into CASSPLGPLVETQYF.

This sequence joins TRBV27 and TRBJ1-4; D gene ambiguous. The germline V gene has CDR1 MNHEY and CDR2 SMNVEV (reference sequence). V lost 6 bases, J lost 4 bases, and 15 bases lay in between. The CDR3 sequence is 15 residues long. CDR3 protein: CASRAERADNEKLFF. The CDR3 DNA is TGTGCCAGCAGGGCGGAGAGGGCGGATAATGAAAAACTGTTTTTT.

This chain links TRBV12-2 with TRBJ1-5; the table calls TRBD1, which could not be checked here. TRBV12-2 corresponds to a pseudogene. This CDR3 contains 20 residues. The CDR3 protein is CASRLAAGGTGKELDQPQHF. The CDR3 bases are TGTGCAAGTCGCTTAGCGGCGGGTGGGACAGGGAAAGAGTTGGATCAGCCCCAGCATTTT.

This clone was detected only once. This chain uses TRBV11-2 with TRBJ2-1; 11 bases line up with TRBD2. The CDR3 totals 15 residues. Trimming at V came to 5 bases and at J to 5 bases, leaving 5 bases not matched to a gene. Germline values: CDR1 SGHAT, CDR2 FQNNGV. In nucleotides, the CDR3 is TGTGCCAGCAGCGAACTAGCGGGAGCCCACAATGAGCAGTTCTTC. Translation: CASSELAGAHNEQFF.

The chain links TRBV27 to TRBJ2-2, with 9 bases identical to TRBD2. The CDR3 covers 16 residues. The V segment lost 3 bases and the J segment 5 bases; nucleotides outside the gene matches: 7. The germline V gene encodes CDR1 MNHEY and CDR2 SMNVEV (reference sequence). CDR3: CASSFGLAGRTGELFF. In nucleotides, the CDR3 is TGTGCCAGCAGTTTTGGCCTAGCGGGACGTACCGGGGAGCTGTTTTTT.

This sequence joins TRBV6-4 and TRBJ1-1, with D perhaps TRBD1 (5 bases). The length of the CDR3 is 14 residues. Germline CDR1 and CDR2: MRHNA and SNTAGT. Trimming took off 2 bases at V and 6 bases at J, with 13 bases between the two ends. CDR3 coding DNA: TGTGCCAGCAGTGACGTCGGGCAGGGTGCTGAAGCTTTCTTT. It encodes CASSDVGQGAEAFF.

The chain couples TRBV15 to TRBJ2-7; possible D gene TRBD1, 6 bases. Germline CDR1 LNHNV, CDR2 YYDKDF (reference sequence). The CDR3 is 18 residues long. V lost 0 bases and J 3 bases, leaving 21 bases between the germline ends. The CDR3 region has the DNA TGTGCCACCAGCAGAGATCAGATTAGGCGACAGGTAAACTACGAGCAGTACTTC. Amino acid sequence: CATSRDQIRRQVNYEQYF.

The rearrangement uses TRBV5-6 and TRBJ1-1, with 8 bases lining up with TRBD1. Unmatched junction bases numbered 11, after V lost 4 bases and J lost 9 bases. CDR1 is SGHDT, CDR2 YYEEEE, per germline. The CDR3 extends over 14 amino acids. The CDR3: CASSRRQGYLKAFF. The CDR3 bases are TGTGCCAGCAGCCGACGACAGGGGTATTTGAAAGCTTTCTTT.